Listed below are T cell receptor beta chains from one sample, sequenced in a study of blood T cell repertoires in COVID-19. Assay used: immunoSEQ multiplex PCR; TCRdb lists only in-frame clones, some missing. Of about 170,000 clones listed, under 85% are singletons. The specimen sequenced was PBMCs or T cells enriched from blood (not recorded which). Every receptor here comes from a man in his fifties who had recovered from COVID-19. Each CDR3 is given with its conserved first and last residue. A D gene is named only where the DNA matches it firmly. The size of a clone is reported for some rows only, either as once, few or many, or as a class for expanded clones.

CASSAGLAGRTQYF,TGTGCCAGCAGCGCCGGACTAGCGGGAAGGACCCAGTACTTC,TRBD2,-,TRBJ2-5,TRBV5-6
CASSDSAPLAGGYTGELFF,TGTGCCAGCAGTGACTCGGCCCCACTAGCGGGGGGATACACCGGGGAGCTGTTTTTT,TRBD2,-,TRBJ2-2,TRBV6-4
CASREQGYEQYF,TGTGCCAGCAGGGAACAGGGATACGAGCAGTACTTC,-,-,TRBJ2-7,TRBV2
CASSMTRASGQPQHF,TGTGCCAGCAGCATGACGCGGGCTTCGGGACAGCCCCAGCATTTT,-,-,TRBJ1-5,TRBV5-6
CASTVGGAGRSYEQYF,TGTGCCAGCACCGTGGGGGGAGCGGGGCGTTCCTACGAGCAGTACTTC,TRBD2,-,TRBJ2-7,TRBV28
CASRSTGANQPQHF,TGTGCCAGCAGGTCAACAGGGGCCAATCAGCCCCAGCATTTT,TRBD1,-,TRBJ1-5,TRBV2
CASSPSGGPFHEQYF,TGTGCCAGCAGCCCGTCTGGGGGCCCCTTCCACGAGCAGTACTTC,-,-,TRBJ2-7,TRBV5-5
CASSLRPSGVSTDTQYF,TGTGCCAGCAGCTTAAGGCCCAGCGGGGTTAGCACAGATACGCAGTATTTT,TRBD2,-,TRBJ2-3,TRBV7-2
CAWTMGQTTNEKLFF,TGTGCCTGGACCATGGGACAGACAACTAATGAAAAACTGTTTTTT,TRBD1,-,TRBJ1-4,TRBV30
CASGLRQGANQPQHF,TGTGCCAGCGGGTTGAGGCAGGGCGCCAATCAGCCCCAGCATTTT,-,-,TRBJ1-5,TRBV6-5
CASSYSGGVSYEQYF,TGTGCCAGCAGTTACTCAGGGGGTGTCTCCTACGAGCAGTACTTC,-,-,TRBJ2-7,TRBV6-2/TRBV6-3
CASSLLGGPNTEAFF,TGTGCCAGCAGCCTTTTAGGGGGACCGAACACTGAAGCTTTCTTT,-,-,TRBJ1-1,TRBV27
CASSESGQGQEQFF,TGCGCCAGCAGTGAGTCGGGACAGGGCCAAGAGCAGTTCTTC,TRBD1,-,TRBJ2-1,TRBV10-1
CASSDGANQPQHF,TGTGCCAGCAGTGATGGGGCTAATCAGCCCCAGCATTTT,-,-,TRBJ1-5,TRBV6-4
CASSSYRSYEQYF,TGTGCCAGCAGTAGTTATCGCTCCTACGAGCAGTACTTC,-,few,TRBJ2-7,TRBV7-6
CASSQDRQTAYEQYF,TGCGCCAGCAGCCAAGATCGACAGACAGCCTACGAGCAGTACTTC,-,-,TRBJ2-7,TRBV4-3
CASSPLSGGLDNEQFF,TGTGCCAGCAGTCCACTTAGCGGGGGGCTGGACAATGAGCAGTTCTTC,TRBD2,-,TRBJ2-1,TRBV28
CASSGQQGTEAFF,TGTGCCAGCAGTGGGCAACAGGGTACTGAAGCTTTCTTT,-,-,TRBJ1-1,TRBV12-3/TRBV12-4
CASSFSGGGSEQYF,TGTGCCAGCAGTTTTAGCGGGGGGGGCTCCGAGCAGTACTTC,TRBD2,-,TRBJ2-7,TRBV6-2/TRBV6-3
CASSQLAGGGSDTQYF,TGTGCCAGCAGCCAACTAGCGGGGGGAGGGTCAGATACGCAGTATTTT,TRBD2,-,TRBJ2-3,TRBV3-1/TRBV3-2
CASSPSTGTTGELFF,TGTGCCAGCAGCCCTTCAACAGGGACGACCGGGGAGCTGTTTTTT,-,-,TRBJ2-2,TRBV3-1/TRBV3-2
CASSPSGGTFNQPQHF,TGTGCCAGCTCACCTTCAGGAGGTACCTTTAATCAGCCCCAGCATTTT,-,-,TRBJ1-5,TRBV18
CASSQMQPWSETNEKLFF,TGCGCCAGCAGCCAAATGCAACCTTGGTCAGAAACTAATGAAAAACTGTTTTTT,-,-,TRBJ1-4,TRBV4-3
CASSSRGYQETQYF,TGTGCCAGCAGCTCGAGGGGGTACCAAGAGACCCAGTACTTC,-,-,TRBJ2-5,TRBV7-2
CASSLSTMKNIQYF,TGTGCCAGCAGTTTATCAACTATGAAAAACATTCAGTACTTC,-,-,TRBJ2-4,TRBV28
CASSLEAGGFTPLHF,TGTGCCAGCAGCTTAGAGGCAGGGGGCTTCACACCCCTCCACTTT,TRBD1,-,TRBJ1-6,TRBV7-9
CASRFPDRGYGYTF,TGTGCCAGCAGGTTTCCTGACCGGGGCTATGGCTACACCTTC,-,-,TRBJ1-2,TRBV7-3
CASTRERIGELFF,TGTGCCAGCACCAGGGAACGGATCGGGGAGCTGTTTTTT,-,-,TRBJ2-2,TRBV12-3/TRBV12-4
CASSIVGQGPYEQYF,TGTGCCAGTAGTATTGTGGGACAGGGTCCCTACGAGCAGTACTTC,TRBD1,once,TRBJ2-7,TRBV19
CASSIDPDWNTDTQYF,TGTGCCAGTAGTATAGATCCGGACTGGAACACAGATACGCAGTATTTT,-,-,TRBJ2-3,TRBV19
CASGKVPGTGGWGRHEQYF,TGTGCCAGCGGCAAGGTCCCCGGGACAGGGGGATGGGGGCGCCACGAGCAGTACTTC,TRBD1,-,TRBJ2-7,TRBV27
CASSLGQGDTEAFF,TGTGCCAGCAGCTTGGGACAGGGAGACACTGAAGCTTTCTTT,TRBD1,-,TRBJ1-1,TRBV7-9
CAISATGTEAFF,TGTGCCATCAGTGCGACAGGCACTGAAGCTTTCTTT,-,-,TRBJ1-1,TRBV10-3
CASSQFPGEKLFF,TGCGCCAGCAGCCAATTCCCAGGGGAAAAACTGTTTTTT,-,-,TRBJ1-4,TRBV4-3
CASSVDGGDRGLKPLSGANVLTF,TGTGCCAGCAGCGTAGATGGAGGGGACAGGGGGCTTAAACCCCTCTCTGGGGCCAACGTCCTGACTTTC,TRBD1,-,TRBJ2-6,TRBV9
CASSLTGKPYEQYF,TGTGCCAGCAGCTTAACGGGGAAACCATACGAGCAGTACTTC,-,-,TRBJ2-7,TRBV7-6
CASSPGQKNTGELFF,TGTGCCAGTAGTCCGGGACAGAAGAACACCGGGGAGCTGTTTTTT,TRBD1,-,TRBJ2-2,TRBV19
CASSSGTGGNSPLHF,TGTGCCAGCAGTTCCGGGACAGGGGGCAATTCACCCCTCCACTTT,TRBD1,once,TRBJ1-6,TRBV28
CSVSSGNTIYF,TGCAGCGTCTCTTCTGGAAACACCATATATTTT,-,once,TRBJ1-3,TRBV29-1
CASSEPYASGGNTGELFF,TGTGCCAGCAGTGAGCCCTACGCGAGCGGGGGGAACACCGGGGAGCTGTTTTTT,TRBD2,-,TRBJ2-2,TRBV6-1
CASSSQGARGYTF,TGTGCCAGCAGCTCACAGGGGGCGCGGGGCTACACCTTC,TRBD1,-,TRBJ1-2,TRBV9
CSASSTLAVSSYEQYF,TGCAGTGCGAGTTCGACGCTAGCGGTGAGCTCCTACGAGCAGTACTTC,TRBD2,-,TRBJ2-7,TRBV20-1
CASSLRVSYEQYF,TGTGCCAGCAGTTTACGGGTCTCCTACGAGCAGTACTTC,-,-,TRBJ2-7,TRBV28
CASSSTRVMGGYTF,TGTGCCAGCAGCTCAACCAGGGTGATGGGTGGCTACACCTTC,-,-,TRBJ1-2,TRBV9
CASSTRQGKGNTEAFF,TGTGCCAGCAGCACAAGACAGGGAAAGGGGAACACTGAAGCTTTCTTT,TRBD1,-,TRBJ1-1,TRBV5-4
CASSPQVGDYGYTF,TGTGCCAGCAGCCCCCAGGTTGGTGACTATGGCTACACCTTC,-,-,TRBJ1-2,TRBV7-9
CSVDPPRGETQYF,TGCAGCGTTGACCCACCGCGGGGAGAGACCCAGTACTTC,-,few,TRBJ2-5,TRBV29-1
CASSPQGTKNSPLHF,TGTGCCAGCAGCCCCCAGGGGACAAAGAATTCACCCCTCCACTTT,-,-,TRBJ1-6,TRBV6-5
CASSGVTSGGVSDTQYF,TGTGCCAGCAGCGGAGTAACTAGCGGGGGGGTATCAGATACGCAGTATTTT,TRBD2,-,TRBJ2-3,TRBV13
CASSLTSGGSGELFF,TGTGCCAGCAGCTTAACTAGCGGGGGGTCCGGGGAGCTGTTTTTT,TRBD2,once,TRBJ2-2,TRBV7-2
CASSPYGRAPEAFF,TGTGCCAGCAGTCCCTACGGGAGGGCTCCTGAAGCTTTCTTT,-,few,TRBJ1-1,TRBV6-5
CASSPGQGGSYEQYF,TGTGCCAGCAGCCCGGGACAGGGGGGCTCCTACGAGCAGTACTTC,TRBD1,-,TRBJ2-7,TRBV3-1/TRBV3-2
CASSPASGGSTDTQYF,TGTGCCAGCAGCCCGGCTAGCGGGGGGTCCACAGATACGCAGTATTTT,TRBD2,-,TRBJ2-3,TRBV11-2
CASSLALGGTEAFF,TGTGCCAGCAGCTTAGCGTTGGGGGGAACTGAAGCTTTCTTT,-,-,TRBJ1-1,TRBV7-2
CASSATGSYNEQFF,TGTGCCAGCAGCGCCACCGGGTCCTACAATGAGCAGTTCTTC,-,-,TRBJ2-1,TRBV9
CASSVDPDRVPYGYTF,TGTGCCAGCAGCGTAGATCCGGACAGGGTACCCTATGGCTACACCTTC,TRBD1,few,TRBJ1-2,TRBV9
CASSRGTASPGELFF,TGTGCCAGCTCACGAGGGACTGCTTCGCCCGGGGAGCTGTTTTTT,-,few,TRBJ2-2,TRBV18
CASSLERGNEQYF,TGCGCCAGCAGCTTGGAAAGGGGGAACGAGCAGTACTTC,-,-,TRBJ2-7,TRBV5-1